This T cell receptor (beta chain) was documented in a study of identical twins. Whole-study results and caveats: Modelling approaches yielded underestimates of out-of-frame TCR alpha sharing between monozygotic twins. Because invariant MAIT and iNKT cells could be present, zero-insertion analyses could be partly confounded.

Regarding this clonotype: Its antigen is currently unknown.

Trimming took 3 bases from V and 6 from J, leaving 20 bases between them. This CDR3 is built from 16 residues. Germline V gene data show CDR1 as MDHEN and CDR2 as SYDVKM. TCRdb re-called the 5' RACE reads with MiXCR, one entry per CDR3 protein. The repertoire has about 340,000 distinct CDR3 sequences, approximately 13% of them found once; the top ten carry roughly 7.8%. Separately, the same data were catalogued under a study of yellow fever vaccine responses in identical twins. That report adds: Twins' vaccine T cell response reportedly gave the appearance of partial convergence and partial personalization.

The chain has TRBV28 and TRBJ1-1; TRBD1 is a possible D gene (5 bases). The TCR originated in a young woman in good health. The sample consisted of CD8+ T cells sorted from blood. The CDR3 nucleotides read TGTGCCAGCAGTTTTAAGAGGGGCGGCGGCTCTCCTGAAGCTTTCTTT. Protein: CASSFKRGGGSPEAFF. Filled out from reference TRBV28 and TRBJ1-1, the complete variable domain reads DVKVTQSSRYLVKRTGEKVFLECVQDMDHENMFWYRQDPGLGLRLIYFSYDVKMKEKGDIPEGYSVSREKKERFSLILESASTNQTSMYLCASSFKRGGGSPEAFFGQGTRLTVV.